The 25 T cell receptor beta chains below come from one sample, sequenced in a study of liver allograft versus peripheral blood T cells. Study overall: The study compared liver allograft T cell receptor repertoires against peripheral blood repertoires of liver transplant recipients.

In TCRdb, the reads were re-called with MiXCR into one record per CDR3 protein. In the table there are some 16,000 distinct CDR3 sequences, around a fifth of which are singletons. The receptor set was obtained from a human patient who had a liver transplant. Some T cells may have come from the graft donor.

The rearrangement joins TRBV18 to TRBJ1-5; no definite D call. The V gene lost 4 bases and the J gene lost 0 bases, with 10 bases spanning the gap. CDR1 and CDR2 from the germline V gene are KGHSH and LQKENI. This CDR3 is 15 amino acids long. The CDR3 bases are TGTGCCAGCTCACGCTTGGCAGATAGCAATCAGCCCCAGCATTTT. Protein: CASSRLADSNQPQHF.

The chain recombines TRBV9 with TRBJ1-2; D is undetermined. Germline assignment: CDR1 SGDLS and CDR2 YYNGEE. Trimming took off 1 base at V and 4 bases at J, with 17 bases between the two ends. This CDR3 spans 16 amino acids. In DNA form, the CDR3 reads TGTGCCAGCAGCGTAACCCCTTTCCCAGACTCCTATGGCTACACCTTC. It encodes CASSVTPFPDSYGYTF.

This clonotype came up many times. This sequence joins TRBV6-2 or TRBV6-3 and TRBJ2-7; 7 bases line up with TRBD1. Germline-derived CDR1 and CDR2 are MNHEY and SVGEGT. This CDR3 has 15 amino acids. J was trimmed by 5 bases and V by 5 bases; bases with no gene match: 12. In DNA form, the CDR3 reads TGTGCCAGCAGTCCCCCTTTGACAGGGTTCGACGAGCAGTACTTC. This encodes CASSPPLTGFDEQYF.

Remarks on this clonotype: A much more abundant neighbour one base away suggests this may be a read error. The chain recombines TRBV6-5 with TRBJ2-2; TRBD2 matches 9 bases. This CDR3 has 19 amino acids. Germline CDR1 and CDR2: MNHEY and SVGAGI. CDR3 protein: CASSYFGPRGLANTGEMFF. The CDR3 DNA reads as TGTGCCAGCAGTTACTTCGGTCCCCGGGGACTAGCTAACACCGGGGAGATGTTTTTT.

Points on this clonotype: This may come from a read error, since a much larger clone is one base off. The V and J genes are TRBV19 and TRBJ2-7; 9 positions match TRBD1. CDR3 length: 14 residues. The germline V gene has CDR1 LNHDA and CDR2 SQIVND (reference sequence). V gave up 3 bases and J gave up 11 bases; unmatched junction bases: 11. CDR3: CASSMVQGAREKYF. The CDR3 coding sequence is TGTGCCAGTAGTATGGTACAGGGGGCGCGGGAGAAGTACTTC. The full variable domain, with the rest looked up from reference TRBV19 and TRBJ2-7, is DGGITQSPKYLFRKEGQNVTLSCEQNLNHDAMYWYRQDPGQGLRLIYYSQIVNDFQKGDIAEGYSVSREKKESFPLTVTSAQKNPTAFYLCASSMVQGAREKYFGPGTRLTVT.

CDR3 DNA: TGTGCCAGCAGACTAGCGGGAGCTACAGATACGCAGTATTTT. Protein product: CASRLAGATDTQYF. The chain couples TRBV12-3 or TRBV12-4 to TRBJ2-3, with 11 bases fitting TRBD2. This CDR3 has 14 residues. V trimming: 6 bases; J trimming: 3 bases; junction bases outside the gene matches: 2.

The chain carries TRBV7-9 and TRBJ2-3, with TRBD2 matching 12 bases. The V gene end was trimmed by 5 bases and the J gene end by 1 base; junction bases not matched to a gene: 4. Germline V gives CDR1 SEHNR, CDR2 FQNEAQ (reference sequence). CDR3 length: 16 amino acids. In DNA form, the CDR3 reads TGTGCCAGCAGCCCACTAGCGGGAGGCGGCACAGATACGCAGTATTTT. Amino acids: CASSPLAGGGTDTQYF.

The gene calls are TRBV20-1 and TRBJ1-4, with D possibly being TRBD1 (5 bases). This CDR3 is 15 amino acids long. CDR1 and CDR2 from the germline V gene are DFQATT and SNEGSKA (reference sequence). Trimming removed 3 bases at V and 6 bases at J, with 17 bases between. CDR3 in amino acids: CSASGGAGMDEKLFF. The CDR3 coding sequence is TGCAGTGCTAGCGGTGGGGCAGGGATGGATGAAAAACTGTTTTTT.

The rearrangement links TRBV12-3 or TRBV12-4 to TRBJ2-3; maybe TRBD2 (6 bases). The CDR3 length is 14 residues. Between the trimmed V and J ends, which lost 5 bases and 3 bases, there was a span of 12 bases. The CDR3 protein is CASSQLAGTDTQYF. CDR3 bases: TGTGCCAGCAGTCAACTAGCTGGTACAGATACGCAGTATTTT.

This chain connects TRBV20-1 to TRBJ2-7, with 9 bases fitting TRBD1. Trimming removed 0 bases from V and 2 bases from J; junction bases left unmatched: 5. From germline, CDR1 is DFQATT and CDR2 SNEGSKA (reference sequence). This CDR3 spans 15 amino acids. The DNA for the CDR3 is TGCAGTGCTAGAGAGGGGACAGGGTATCCCTACGAGCAGTACTTC. Amino acids: CSAREGTGYPYEQYF.

The V gene is TRBV6-5, the J gene TRBJ1-5; TRBD1 might be the D (6 bases). The germline V gene has CDR1 MNHEY and CDR2 SVGAGI. Trimming took 7 bases from V and 4 from J, leaving 14 bases between them. There are 14 residues in the CDR3. This chain's CDR3 is CASTPQGRNQPQHF. The DNA of the CDR3 is TGTGCCAGCACCCCACAGGGAAGAAATCAGCCCCAGCATTTT.

The CDR3 sequence is CASIGTLGDTIYF. In DNA, the CDR3 is TGTGCCAGCATCGGGACCCTCGGGGACACCATATATTTT. V is TRBV6-5 and J is TRBJ1-3, with D possibly matching TRBD1 (5 bases). Trimming took 7 bases from V and 8 from J, leaving 15 bases between them. The CDR3 contains 13 residues. Per germline, CDR1 MNHEY and CDR2 SVGAGI.

The chain recombines TRBV5-5 with TRBJ1-1, with D perhaps matching TRBD1 (5 bases). CDR1 is SGHKS, CDR2 YYEKEE, per germline (reference sequence). The length of the CDR3 is 16 residues. Trimming stripped 1 base from V and 0 bases from J, with 13 bases between. The CDR3, as DNA: TGTGCCAGCAGCTTGAGGGACTCAAGGATGAACACTGAAGCTTTCTTT. Its translation: CASSLRDSRMNTEAFF.

By sample fraction, this clonotype is medium-sized. The chain uses TRBV29-1 and TRBJ1-2; 9 bases map to TRBD1. CDR1 and CDR2 from the germline V gene are SQVTM and ANQGSEA. The CDR3 is made up of 13 amino acids. V trimming: 5 bases; J trimming: 8 bases; junction bases outside the gene matches: 9. CDR3 in DNA: TGCAGCGTTCGGGACAGGGAAGAATGGGGCTACACCTTC. It encodes CSVRDREEWGYTF.

This clonotype was observed many times. The chain links TRBV18 to TRBJ2-7, with 9 bases aligning to TRBD1. CDR3 size: 15 residues. V was pared by 3 bases and J by 11 bases, with 14 bases of the junction left unmatched. From germline, CDR1 is KGHSH and CDR2 LQKENI. For the CDR3, the DNA is TGTGCCAGCTCACCCTCCACAGGGGGCACTCACAGGGAGTACTTC. Its translation: CASSPSTGGTHREYF.

This rearrangement joins TRBV10-3 to TRBJ1-1, with 12 bases that match TRBD1. Per germline, CDR1 ENHRY and CDR2 SYGVKD. This CDR3 is 20 amino acids long. V lost 6 bases to trimming and J lost 6 bases; unmatched junction nucleotides: 23. The CDR3 is CAISPGGGTGGFWGKAEAFF. In nucleotides, the CDR3 is TGTGCCATCAGCCCTGGAGGTGGGACAGGGGGCTTTTGGGGCAAAGCTGAAGCTTTCTTT.

This clonotype occurred many times. The chain links TRBV6-2 or TRBV6-3 to TRBJ1-6; a weak D match, TRBD1 (5 bases). Per the germline V gene, CDR1 is MNHEY and CDR2 is SVGEGT. This CDR3 comprises 17 residues. Trimming cost V 0 bases and J 9 bases, with 18 bases left between them. The CDR3 loop is CASSYSPGPGVGSPLHF. Written as DNA, the CDR3 is TGTGCCAGCAGTTACTCGCCGGGACCCGGGGTCGGTTCACCCCTCCACTTT.

This clonotype was seen more than once but under ten times. This chain joins TRBV6-5 and TRBJ1-6; possibly TRBD1 for D (6 bases). CDR3 size: 15 residues. V lost 7 bases, J lost 7 bases, and 17 bases lay in between. Germline V gives CDR1 MNHEY, CDR2 SVGAGI. In nucleotides, the CDR3 is TGTGCCAGCACTGCATCCGGGACACCGAATTCACCCCTCCACTTT. Its translation: CASTASGTPNSPLHF.

The chain couples TRBV14 to TRBJ2-3; D is perhaps TRBD2 (5 bases). Per germline, CDR1 SGHDN and CDR2 FVKESK. CDR3 length: 15 amino acids. Trimming took 5 bases from V and 0 from J, leaving 12 bases between them. CDR3 bases: TGTGCCAGCAGCTTACAACTAGGTAGCACAGATACGCAGTATTTT. This encodes CASSLQLGSTDTQYF.

With respect to this clonotype: This CDR3 fails to terminate in the conserved phenylalanine or tryptophan, so it likely reflects a read error. This rearrangement joins TRBV5-4 to TRBJ2-3; a weak D match, TRBD1 (5 bases). The germline V and J ends were trimmed by 1 base and 2 bases, with 8 bases remaining between them. This CDR3 has 14 residues. The germline V gene encodes CDR1 SGHNT and CDR2 YYREEE (reference sequence). The CDR3 here is CASSLQGPTDTQYL. The CDR3 region has the DNA TGTGCCAGCAGCTTGCAGGGCCCCACAGATACGCAGTATCTT.

The chain employs TRBV12-3 or TRBV12-4 and TRBJ1-2; D might be TRBD1 (6 bases). Trimming shortened V by 2 bases and J by 5 bases, and 12 bases separated the two germline ends. CDR3 length: 14 residues. As DNA, the CDR3 is TGTGCCAGCAGTTTATTGGGGGGCCGGTATGGCTACACCTTC. Its translation is CASSLLGGRYGYTF.

The V and J genes are TRBV5-4 and TRBJ2-7; 8 bases are a match to TRBD1. J was trimmed by 3 bases and V by 3 bases; bases with no gene match: 8. The CDR3 runs 15 residues. Germline-derived CDR1 and CDR2 are SGHNT and YYREEE (reference sequence). The CDR3 coding sequence is TGTGCCAGCAGCTCGCGGGGACAGGCGGACTACGAGCAGTACTTC. Protein sequence: CASSSRGQADYEQYF.

The chain carries TRBV6-2 or TRBV6-3 and TRBJ1-2; D is perhaps TRBD1 (5 bases). The CDR3 totals 16 residues. The V end lost 6 bases, the J end lost 7 bases, and 24 bases lay between the germline ends. CDR1 and CDR2 from the germline V gene are MNHEY and SVGEGT. CDR3 protein: CASRYVDGAVYSGYTF. The CDR3 DNA reads as TGTGCCAGCAGATACGTGGACGGGGCAGTCTACAGTGGCTACACCTTC.

This sequence joins TRBV6-2 or TRBV6-3 and TRBJ2-3; D gene unclear. Germline V gene lookup returns CDR1 MNHEY and CDR2 SVGEGT. The V end was cut by 2 bases, the J end by 5 bases, with 2 bases between. The CDR3 extends over 11 amino acids. The CDR3 DNA sequence: TGTGCCAGCAGTTACCGAGATACGCAGTATTTT. Its protein is CASSYRDTQYF.

The chain couples TRBV20-1 to TRBJ1-1, with no clear D. With 3 bases removed from V and 1 base from J, the gap between germline ends came to 15 bases. Germline V CDR1 and CDR2: DFQATT, SNEGSKA (reference sequence). This CDR3 region has 15 residues. The CDR3 nucleotides are TGCAGTGCTAGTATTTCGGGCAGGAGGAACACTGAAGCTTTCTTT. Translating gives CSASISGRRNTEAFF.